The 2 T cell receptor beta chains in this list originate from one sample, sequenced in a study of T cells expressing NK-cell markers. TCRdb reprocessed the 5' RACE reads, keeping one entry per CDR3 protein, no DNA. Its table lists hundreds of thousands of distinct CDR3 sequences. The sequencing sample was made of blood T cells: a sorted CD56 or NKG2C T cell subset, CD4+ or CD8+ T cells, or bulk PBMC T cells (not recorded which). These receptors were collected from a man aged 18 to 69 in good health.

The chain carries TRBV27 and TRBJ2-5; TCRdb names TRBD2, which stays unverified in the absence of DNA. The CDR3 length is 16 residues. The germline V gene has CDR1 MNHEY and CDR2 SMNVEV (reference sequence). CDR3 amino acids: CASSLAGLGTQETQYF.

The CDR3 spells CASSLAGVNLDTQYF. The chain couples TRBV7-6 to TRBJ2-3. In germline, CDR1 is SGHVS, CDR2 FNYEAQ. This CDR3 is built from 15 residues.